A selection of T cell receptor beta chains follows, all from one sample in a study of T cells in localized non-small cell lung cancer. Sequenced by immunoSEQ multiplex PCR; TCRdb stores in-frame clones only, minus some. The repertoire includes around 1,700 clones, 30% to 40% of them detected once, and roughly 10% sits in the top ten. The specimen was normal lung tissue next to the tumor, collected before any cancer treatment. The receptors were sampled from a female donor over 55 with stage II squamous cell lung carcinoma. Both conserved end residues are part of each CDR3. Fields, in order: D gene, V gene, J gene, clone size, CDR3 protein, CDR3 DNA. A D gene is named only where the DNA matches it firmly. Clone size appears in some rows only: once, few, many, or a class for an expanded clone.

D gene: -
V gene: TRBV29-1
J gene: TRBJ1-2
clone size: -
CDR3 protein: CGGREANYGYTF
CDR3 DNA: TGCGGGGGCAGGGAAGCCAACTATGGCTACACCTTC

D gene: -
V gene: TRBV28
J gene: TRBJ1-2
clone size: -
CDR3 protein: CASTWGHSYGYTF
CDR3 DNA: TGTGCCAGCACCTGGGGACACAGCTATGGCTACACCTTC

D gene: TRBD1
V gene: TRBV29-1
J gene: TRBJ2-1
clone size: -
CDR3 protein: CSVEVWDSSYNEQFF
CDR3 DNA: TGCAGCGTTGAAGTCTGGGACAGTTCATACAATGAGCAGTTCTTC

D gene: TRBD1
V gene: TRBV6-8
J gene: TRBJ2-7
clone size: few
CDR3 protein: CASSRQGAAYEQYF
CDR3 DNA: TGTGCCAGCAGTAGACAGGGGGCCGCCTACGAGCAGTACTTC

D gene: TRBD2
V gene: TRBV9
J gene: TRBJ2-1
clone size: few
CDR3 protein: CASSVAPSGSAEQFF
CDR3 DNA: TGTGCCAGCAGCGTAGCGCCTAGCGGGAGTGCTGAGCAATTCTTC

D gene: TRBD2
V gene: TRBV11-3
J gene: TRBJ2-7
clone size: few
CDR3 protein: CASSLVAGGPYEQYF
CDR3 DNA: TGTGCCAGCAGCTTAGTTGCGGGAGGTCCCTACGAGCAGTACTTC

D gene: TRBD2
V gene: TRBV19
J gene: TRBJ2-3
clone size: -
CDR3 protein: CASSTVSGAGIRDTQYF
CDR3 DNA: TGTGCCAGTAGTACAGTTAGCGGGGCCGGTATACGGGATACGCAGTATTTT

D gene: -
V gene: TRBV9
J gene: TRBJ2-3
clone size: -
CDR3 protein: CASSDGGADTQYF
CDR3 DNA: TGTGCCAGCAGCGATGGGGGAGCAGATACGCAGTATTTT

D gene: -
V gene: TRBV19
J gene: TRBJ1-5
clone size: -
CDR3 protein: CASSILNYSNQPQHF
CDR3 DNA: TGTGCCAGTAGTATCCTGAATTATAGCAATCAGCCCCAGCATTTT

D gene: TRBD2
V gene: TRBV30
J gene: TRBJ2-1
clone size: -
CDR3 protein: CAWDGEGGPNEQFF
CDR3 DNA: TGTGCCTGGGACGGTGAGGGAGGGCCGAATGAACAGTTCTTC